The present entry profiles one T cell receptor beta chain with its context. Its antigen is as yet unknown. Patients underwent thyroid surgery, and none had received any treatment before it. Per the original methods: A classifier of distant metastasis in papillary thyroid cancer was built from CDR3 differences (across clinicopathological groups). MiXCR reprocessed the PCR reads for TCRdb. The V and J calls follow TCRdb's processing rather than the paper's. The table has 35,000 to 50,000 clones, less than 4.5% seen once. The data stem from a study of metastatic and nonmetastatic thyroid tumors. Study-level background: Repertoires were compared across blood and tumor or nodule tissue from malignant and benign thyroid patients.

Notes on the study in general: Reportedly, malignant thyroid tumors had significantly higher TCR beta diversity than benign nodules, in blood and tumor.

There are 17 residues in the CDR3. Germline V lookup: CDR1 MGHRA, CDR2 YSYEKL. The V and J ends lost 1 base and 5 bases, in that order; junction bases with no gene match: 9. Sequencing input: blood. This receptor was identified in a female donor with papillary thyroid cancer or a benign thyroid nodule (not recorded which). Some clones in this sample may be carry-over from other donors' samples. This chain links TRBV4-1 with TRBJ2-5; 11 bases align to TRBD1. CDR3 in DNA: TGCGCCAGCAGCCAAGGGTCAGGACAGGGGGCGCGGGAGACCCAGTACTTC. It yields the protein CASSQGSGQGARETQYF.